The sequence of this T cell receptor beta chain was determined in a study of T-cell reconstitution after alpha-beta-depleted transplantation in children. TCRbeta library preparation incorporated unique molecular identifiers. TCRdb ran MiXCR on the PCR reads and lists one entry per CDR3 protein. The top ten hold about 2.6% of the sample, which has about 240,000 distinct CDR3 sequences, about 23% seen once. CDR3 length: 15 amino acids. Germline V gives CDR1 SGDLS, CDR2 YYNGEE. Trimming left V 2 bases short and J 4 bases short, with 14 bases between. The sample consisted of PBMCs, taken before TCRalphabeta/CD19-depleted stem cell transplant. The TCR sequence derives from a girl aged 2 to 10 with Fanconi anemia, due to receive a stem cell transplant. The chain links TRBV9 to TRBJ2-3, with D possibly TRBD2 on 7 matching bases. As DNA, the CDR3 is TGTGCCAGCAGCGTCCCGGGCGGGGGCGCAGATACGCAGTATTTT. It is translated as CASSVPGGGADTQYF.